These T cell receptor beta chains were read from a single sample in a study of low-dose radiotherapy and immunotherapy resistance in tumors. A single record per CDR3 protein comes from TCRdb applying MiXCR to the reads. Among approximately 70,000 distinct CDR3 sequences listed, around 32% were seen once. The sequenced sample was PBMCs, obtained before treatment. The receptors originated from a female donor with ovarian cancer. Each CDR3 is given with its conserved first and last residue. The order of the fields is J gene, D gene, clone size, V gene, CDR3 DNA, CDR3 protein. A D gene is named only where the DNA matches it firmly. Where a row states a size, it is once, few, many or the class of an expanded clone; other rows omit it.

TRBJ1-2 . . TRBV9 TGTGCCAGCAGCACGGACAGCTACTATGGCTACACCTTC CASSTDSYYGYTF
TRBJ2-1 . . TRBV9 TGTGCCAGCAGCGTAGGCGCCGAGAACTACAATGAGCAGTTCTTC CASSVGAENYNEQFF
TRBJ1-4 . few TRBV5-3 TGTGCCAGCAGCTTGGTGGCGGGTAATGAAAAACTGTTTTTT CASSLVAGNEKLFF
TRBJ1-4 . once TRBV7-3 TGTGCCAGCAGCGAAATAGGCACGGAGGAGGGTGAAAAACTGTTTTTT CASSEIGTEEGEKLFF
TRBJ1-1 . once TRBV5-1 TGCGCCAGCAGGAGGGAGACTGAAGCTTTCTTT CASRRETEAFF
TRBJ2-3 . many TRBV19 TGTGCCAGTAGTTCCGCCTCATACCTGGAGGCCACAGATACGCAGTATTTT CASSSASYLEATDTQYF
TRBJ2-7 . . TRBV3-1 TGTGCCAGCAGCCAAGTCCGCGGCTACGAGCAGTACTTC CASSQVRGYEQYF
TRBJ2-3 . . TRBV3-1 TGTGCCAGCAGCCAAGACTACTCCACAGATACGCAGTATTTT CASSQDYSTDTQYF
TRBJ2-3 TRBD2 . TRBV29-1 TGCAGCGGAGGGGAACCGAGACTAGCGGGGGGTCCCTTCAATACGCAGTATTTT CSGGEPRLAGGPFNTQYF
TRBJ2-5 . . TRBV5-6 TGTGCCAGCAGCTTTTCGTCGGCTGAGACCCAGTACTTC CASSFSSAETQYF
TRBJ2-3 TRBD1 many TRBV6-2/TRBV6-3 TGTGCCAGCAGTTCCCGGACAGGGGTTAGCACAGATACGCAGTATTTT CASSSRTGVSTDTQYF
TRBJ1-5 . . TRBV6-2/TRBV6-3 TGTGCCAGCAGTTATCCGACAGGCAATCAGCCCCAGCATTTT CASSYPTGNQPQHF
TRBJ2-7 . many TRBV5-1 TGCGCCAGCAGCTTGTGGCAGGGGCCCGCCTACGAGCAGTACTTC CASSLWQGPAYEQYF
TRBJ1-5 . many TRBV24-1 TGTGCCACCAGTGATTTATACGAGGGGCAGGACAATCAGCCCCAGCATTTT CATSDLYEGQDNQPQHF
TRBJ2-3 TRBD1 few TRBV6-1 TGTGCCAGCAGTTTCCGGGTGGGACAGAACACAGATACGCAGTATTTT CASSFRVGQNTDTQYF
TRBJ2-7 . few TRBV4-1 TGCGCCAGCAGCCAAGACCCCCAAACCCCAGGAGGCTACGAGCAGTACTTC CASSQDPQTPGGYEQYF
TRBJ2-7 TRBD2 few TRBV10-3 TGTGCCATCCGCGGGAGGGCCGCCGACGAGCAGTACTTC CAIRGRAADEQYF
TRBJ1-5 TRBD1 few TRBV24-1 TGTGCCACCAGTGCTGGACAGGGAAGGAGGCCCCAGCATTTT CATSAGQGRRPQHF
TRBJ2-2 . . TRBV18 TGTGCCAGCTCACCGTATCCTGGGGACCCCTCGAGCACCGGGGAGCTGTTTTTT CASSPYPGDPSSTGELFF
TRBJ2-1 . . TRBV3-1 TGTGCCAGCAGCCAGAGTGGGGTCCGCAATGAGCAGTTCTTC CASSQSGVRNEQFF
TRBJ1-1 TRBD1 many TRBV12-3/TRBV12-4 TGTGCCAGCAGCCTACAGGGGGCAGGATCAATTCAGGAAGCTTTCTTT CASSLQGAGSIQEAFF
TRBJ2-3 . . TRBV5-1 TGCGCCAGCAGCTTGCCCCCTTTCAATACGCAGTATTTT CASSLPPFNTQYF